Each of the 27 T cell receptor beta chains below was sequenced from the same sample in a study of CD8+CD57+ T cells in acquired aplastic anemia. Genomic DNA served as template for TCR beta VDJ and CDR3 profiling. TCRdb itself ran the reads through MiXCR, one entry per CDR3 protein. The repertoire holds under 350,000 distinct CDR3 sequences, roughly 50% seen once, with 6.5% to 10% in the top ten. Input material: sorted CD4+, CD8+, or CD8+CD57+ T cells (not recorded which) from PBMCs. The origin of the receptors is a human donor with severe aplastic anemia or a healthy control (not recorded which).

This clonotype was observed at least ten times. The rearrangement links TRBV20-1 to TRBJ2-5, with a possible D match to TRBD1 (6 bases). In germline, CDR1 is DFQATT, CDR2 SNEGSKA (reference sequence). This CDR3 contains 15 residues. V gave up 0 bases and J gave up 2 bases, with 13 bases separating them. Written as DNA, the CDR3 is TGCAGTGCTAGAGATCGGTTGGGACATCAAGAGACCCAGTACTTC. This sequence encodes CSARDRLGHQETQYF.

Only a few counts were recorded for this clonotype. A clone one base away is much larger, so this may be a read error. This is likely a read error, given that the CDR3 carries no conserved phenylalanine or tryptophan at its end. The V gene is TRBV12-3 or TRBV12-4, the J gene TRBJ1-5; 7 nucleotides line up with TRBD1. V gave up 6 bases and J gave up 0 bases; unmatched junction bases: 5. The CDR3 sequence is 15 residues long. CDR3 region: CASRETGYSNQPQHL. CDR3 DNA: TGTGCCAGCAGAGAGACAGGGTATAGCAATCAGCCCCAGCATCTT.

This clonotype was found a few times. V gene TRBV25-1 combines with J gene TRBJ2-7; D gene unclear. The germline V and J ends were trimmed by 2 bases and 1 base, with 9 bases remaining between them. The CDR3 covers 14 residues. The V gene's germline CDR1 is MGHDK and CDR2 SYGVNS. The CDR3, as DNA: TGTGCCAGCAGTGAAGAATGGGGATCCTACGAGCAGTACTTC. Translation gives CASSEEWGSYEQYF.

Comment on this clonotype: Given a much more abundant clone one base away, this may be a read error. No conserved phenylalanine or tryptophan is present at the end of the CDR3, so a read error is the likely explanation. The chain joins TRBV7-2 to TRBJ1-4; unclear D gene. This CDR3 comprises 13 residues. Germline-derived CDR1 and CDR2 are SGHTA and FQGNSA. Trimming shortened V by 6 bases and J by 10 bases, and 15 bases separated the two germline ends. The chain's CDR3 is CASSYKVGGKLFL. The CDR3 region has the DNA TGTGCCAGCAGTTACAAAGTGGGAGGAAAACTGTTTCTT.

With regard to this clonotype: At one boundary the junction diverges from the germline segment, which might be a read error. V usage is TRBV10-3 and J usage is TRBJ2-2, with D uncertain. This CDR3 spans 13 amino acids. Germline V gene lookup returns CDR1 ENHRY and CDR2 SYGVKD. The CDR3 is CASSLTRTGELFF. In DNA form, the CDR3 reads TGTGCCAGCAGTCTAACTCGGACCGGGGAGCTGTTTTTT.

In this sample, this clonotype turned up many times. The rearrangement joins TRBV12-3 or TRBV12-4 to TRBJ1-3; D gene ambiguous. Trimming left V 7 bases short and J 0 bases short, with 4 bases between. This CDR3 region has 12 residues. For the CDR3, the DNA is TGTGCCAGCACCAACTCTGGAAACACCATATATTTT. Translated: CASTNSGNTIYF.

The gene calls are TRBV10-3 and TRBJ1-2, with D possibly being TRBD1 (6 bases). The CDR3 extends over 14 amino acids. Germline V gene data show CDR1 as ENHRY and CDR2 as SYGVKD. The V end lost 10 bases, the J end lost 2 bases, and 17 bases lay between the germline ends. DNA for the CDR3: TGTGCCAGCCTGAACCCTCAGGGGAACTATGGCTACACCTTC. Translating it yields CASLNPQGNYGYTF.

The genes are TRBV20-1 and TRBJ1-6; D is ambiguous. The germline CDR1 and CDR2 sequences are DFQATT and SNEGSKA (reference sequence). Trimming took 6 bases from V and 11 from J, leaving 14 bases between them. The CDR3 extends over 12 amino acids. The CDR3 nucleotides read TGCAGTGCACGAAAGCAGACTCCACCCCTCCACTTT. Protein: CSARKQTPPLHF.

The rearrangement uses TRBV7-3 and TRBJ2-7, with D tentatively TRBD2 (7 bases). There are 14 residues in the CDR3. Germline assignment: CDR1 SGHTA and CDR2 FQGTGA. With 5 bases removed from V and 2 bases from J, the gap between germline ends came to 13 bases. The CDR3 DNA is TGTGCCAGCAGCCCCCTAGGGGGGGCCTACGAGCAGTACTTC. Its translation is CASSPLGGAYEQYF.

This chain joins TRBV25-1 and TRBJ2-7; no definite D call. The V end was cut by 2 bases, the J end by 6 bases, with 14 bases between. Germline V gene sequence: CDR1 MGHDK, CDR2 SYGVNS. The CDR3 has 14 residues. In DNA form, the CDR3 reads TGTGCCAGCAGTGAACTCGGCAATCCGTCCGAGCAGTACTTC. Encoded protein: CASSELGNPSEQYF.

In this sample, this clonotype turned up many times. V is TRBV2 and J is TRBJ2-2, with D unresolved. V was shortened by 4 bases and J by 2 bases, with 8 bases between the two germline ends. CDR3 length equals 14 residues. CDR1 and CDR2 from the germline V gene are SNHLY and FYNNEI. DNA of the CDR3: TGTGCCAGCAGTGTACTTAAAAACACCGGGGAGCTGTTTTTT. Translation gives CASSVLKNTGELFF.

Concerning this clonotype itself: A single base separates this from a much larger clone, so it may be a read error. V and J are TRBV5-1 and TRBJ2-5; 11 bases are a match to TRBD2. This CDR3 has 15 amino acids. The J segment lost 5 bases and the V segment lost 4 bases, leaving 7 bases of the junction unmatched. Germline V gene data show CDR1 as SGHRS and CDR2 as YFSETQ. Here the CDR3 reads CASSASSGGAETQYF. The CDR3 DNA follows: TGCGCCAGCAGCGCAAGTAGCGGGGGGGCTGAGACCCAGTACTTC. The full variable domain, rest sourced from reference TRBV5-1 and TRBJ2-5, is KAGVTQTPRYLIKTRGQQVTLSCSPISGHRSVSWYQQTPGQGLQFLFEYFSETQRNKGNFPGRFSGRQFSNSRSEMNVSTLELGDSALYLCASSASSGGAETQYFGPGTRLLVL.

The chain employs TRBV19 and TRBJ2-5; 14 bases match TRBD2. Per the germline V gene, CDR1 is LNHDA and CDR2 is SQIVND (reference sequence). V shed 3 bases and J 4 bases; nucleotides not matched to a gene: 4. The CDR3 is 16 residues long. The CDR3 DNA sequence: TGTGCCAGTAGTATGGGACTAGCGGGGGAAGGAGAGACCCAGTACTTC. It codes for CASSMGLAGEGETQYF.

This clonotype has a count of ten or more. The chain combines TRBV5-1 with TRBJ1-4, with D hard to call. V gave up 0 bases and J gave up 2 bases, with 8 bases separating them. The CDR3 contains 15 residues. Per germline, CDR1 SGHRS and CDR2 YFSETQ. The CDR3 DNA reads as TGCGCCAGCAGCTTGGAGGGTTCTACTAATGAAAAACTGTTTTTT. Protein product: CASSLEGSTNEKLFF.

The chain is built from TRBV6-4 and TRBJ1-6; D is undetermined. CDR1 and CDR2 from the germline V gene are MRHNA and SNTAGT. The CDR3 spans 14 residues. V dropped 0 bases and J dropped 9 bases, with 9 bases sitting between them. The CDR3 is CASSDSIIGSPLHF. The CDR3 DNA reads as TGTGCCAGCAGTGACTCGATTATCGGTTCACCCCTCCACTTT.

The rearrangement joins TRBV12-3 or TRBV12-4 to TRBJ1-4; 8 nucleotides align to TRBD1. Losses at the gene ends were 5 bases for V and 7 bases for J; bases not matched to a gene: 6. The CDR3 is 14 residues long. The CDR3 DNA follows: TGTGCCAGCAGTCGCCAGGGGGCGGGTGAAAAACTGTTTTTT. Encoded protein: CASSRQGAGEKLFF.

There are many counts of this clonotype. The chain couples TRBV20-1 to TRBJ2-3; D is perhaps TRBD1 (5 bases). V gave up 4 bases and J gave up 5 bases, with 13 bases separating them. This CDR3 is 13 amino acids long. CDR1 is DFQATT and CDR2 is SNEGSKA in the germline V gene (reference sequence). CDR3 bases: TGCAGTGCTAATGGACACGGAAGAGATACGCAGTATTTT. It is translated as CSANGHGRDTQYF.

This chain links TRBV19 with TRBJ1-5, with D perhaps matching TRBD1 (5 bases). The CDR3 loop spans 14 amino acids. Trimming pared 4 bases from V and 0 bases from J, leaving 7 bases between. Germline values: CDR1 LNHDA, CDR2 SQIVND (reference sequence). The CDR3 DNA sequence: TGTGCCAGTAGTAGGGACTTTAGCAATCAGCCCCAGCATTTT. It codes for CASSRDFSNQPQHF.

This clonotype was detected only a few times. This chain uses TRBV24-1 with TRBJ2-7, with D perhaps being TRBD1 or TRBD2 (5 bases each). Germline values: CDR1 KGHDR, CDR2 SFDVKD. The CDR3 has 14 residues. V was clipped by 4 bases and J by 4 bases, with 13 bases between them. CDR3 sequence: CATSEAGTDYEQYF. CDR3 nucleotides: TGTGCCACCAGTGAAGCCGGGACCGATTACGAGCAGTACTTC.

A few counts support this clonotype. The gene calls are TRBV15 and TRBJ2-5, with TRBD1 matching over 8 bases. The CDR3 length is 15 residues. Trimming took 0 bases from V and 9 from J; bases not matched to a gene: 9. From germline, CDR1 is LNHNV and CDR2 YYDKDF (reference sequence). CDR3 region: CATSREGTGPRAQYF. In nucleotides, the CDR3 is TGTGCCACCAGCAGAGAAGGGACAGGCCCCAGGGCCCAGTACTTC.

This clonotype has a handful of counts. The chain uses TRBV20-1 and TRBJ2-1; unclear D gene. The V gene lost 4 bases and the J gene lost 9 bases, with 10 bases spanning the gap. This CDR3 has 11 amino acids. The germline V gene has CDR1 DFQATT and CDR2 SNEGSKA (reference sequence). CDR3 loop: CSAMIEPEQFF. The DNA of the CDR3 is TGCAGTGCTATGATCGAGCCTGAGCAGTTCTTC.

This clonotype was detected ten times or more. This chain connects TRBV5-4 to TRBJ1-4; D may be TRBD1 (6 bases). V was cut by 4 bases and J by 5 bases, with 9 bases left in between. Germline V gene data show CDR1 as SGHNT and CDR2 as YYREEE (reference sequence). The CDR3 covers 13 residues. CDR3 sequence reads: CASSDRYNEKLFF. The CDR3 DNA reads as TGTGCCAGCAGCGACAGGTACAATGAAAAACTGTTTTTT.

The rearrangement joins TRBV13 to TRBJ2-7, with D tentatively TRBD1 (6 bases). Between the trimmed V and J ends, which lost 3 bases and 4 bases, there was a span of 13 bases. Germline values: CDR1 PRHDT, CDR2 FYEKMQ (reference sequence). This CDR3 is built from 14 residues. CDR3 in DNA: TGTGCCAGCAGCTTTGCCAGGGGTGGGTACGAGCAGTACTTC. Translation: CASSFARGGYEQYF.

Here the CDR3 DNA reads TGTGCCAGCACCAAAACAGGGAGGGAAAAACTGTTTTTT. As protein: CASTKTGREKLFF. V and J are TRBV6-1 and TRBJ1-4; tentative D call: TRBD1 (6 bases). Germline CDR1 and CDR2: MNHNS and SASEGT. Trimming removed 7 bases from V and 8 bases from J, with 14 bases in between. This CDR3 contains 13 residues.

The chain couples TRBV7-9 to TRBJ1-1; 7 positions agree with TRBD1. After removal of 2 bases from V and 4 bases from J, the junction contained 4 bases not matched to a gene. Germline V gene sequence: CDR1 SEHNR, CDR2 FQNEAQ (reference sequence). CDR3 size: 14 residues. CDR3 in amino acids: CASSLRGRGTEAFF. The CDR3 bases are TGTGCCAGCAGCTTAAGGGGGCGGGGCACTGAAGCTTTCTTT.

This clonotype was counted once. This chain links TRBV2 with TRBJ2-5, with TRBD2 matching 15 bases. The CDR3 totals 15 residues. Germline assignment: CDR1 SNHLY and CDR2 FYNNEI. After removal of 6 bases from V and 3 bases from J, the junction contained 2 bases not matched to a gene. The CDR3 protein is CASRGLAGGKETQYF. The CDR3 nucleotides are TGTGCCAGCAGGGGACTAGCGGGGGGAAAAGAGACCCAGTACTTC.

For this clonotype: A much larger clone is a single base away; this may be a read error. The chain is built from TRBV12-3 or TRBV12-4 and TRBJ1-1; D unresolved. CDR3 length equals 12 residues. The germline V and J ends were trimmed by 5 bases and 3 bases, with 7 bases remaining between them. The chain's CDR3 is CASSGQYTEAFF. The DNA for the CDR3 is TGTGCCAGCAGTGGTCAGTACACTGAAGCTTTCTTT.